This TCR beta chain appears in the sequencing data of a study of blood T cell repertoires in COVID-19. In the study overall: Acute-phase and convalescent COVID-19 samples originated in the United States, Italy and Spain.

Data came from immunoSEQ multiplex PCR; TCRdb stores just in-frame clones and leaves some out. The sample records around 150,000 clones, about 90% being singletons. V was trimmed by 0 bases and J by 7 bases, leaving 12 bases between them. This CDR3 is 15 amino acids long. Germline V lookup: CDR1 LGHNA, CDR2 YSLEER. The gene calls are TRBV4-3 and TRBJ2-2, with a tentative D call TRBD2 (5 bases). The sequenced sample consisted of peripheral blood. The TCR was taken from a man aged 25-45 years with COVID-19, enrolled during active disease. The CDR3 sequence is CASSQEQLAFGELFF. CDR3 bases: TGCGCCAGCAGCCAAGAGCAGCTAGCCTTCGGGGAGCTGTTTTTT.